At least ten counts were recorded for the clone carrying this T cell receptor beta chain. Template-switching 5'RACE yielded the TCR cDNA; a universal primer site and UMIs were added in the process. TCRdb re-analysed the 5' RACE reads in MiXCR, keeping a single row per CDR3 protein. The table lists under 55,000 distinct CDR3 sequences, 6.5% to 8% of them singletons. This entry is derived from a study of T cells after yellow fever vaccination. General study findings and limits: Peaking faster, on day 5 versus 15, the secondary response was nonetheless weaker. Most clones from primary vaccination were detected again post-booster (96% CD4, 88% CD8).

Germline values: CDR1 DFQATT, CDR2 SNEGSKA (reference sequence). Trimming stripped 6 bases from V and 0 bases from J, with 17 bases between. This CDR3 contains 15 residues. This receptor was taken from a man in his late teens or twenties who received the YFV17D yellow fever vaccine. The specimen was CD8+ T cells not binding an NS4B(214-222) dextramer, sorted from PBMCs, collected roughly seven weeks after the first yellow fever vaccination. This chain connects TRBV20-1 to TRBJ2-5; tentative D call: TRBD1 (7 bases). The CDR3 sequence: CSANLQGDYQETQYF. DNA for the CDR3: TGCAGTGCCAACCTCCAGGGGGACTACCAAGAGACCCAGTACTTC.